The 16 T cell receptor beta chains in this list originate from one sample, sequenced in a study of T cell responses to AZD1222 COVID-19 vaccine listed by TCRdb under 2021. Library construction relied on the immunoSEQ multiplex PCR assay. Drawn from immuneACCESS, this table holds only the in-frame rearrangements with V and J called that TCRdb kept. Clones are partly lost; checked studies trace under half to an unresolved V gene and leave the rest unexplained. This sample is represented by almost 80,000 clones; around 87% of them were singletons. In total, the top ten clones hold roughly a quarter of the sample. The time point label, as the study defines it: baseline before first vaccination. Sequencing was performed on peripheral blood, taken on day 0 of AZD1222 vaccination. The receptors derive from an adult in good health.

V and J are TRBV5-1 and TRBJ2-1, with D possibly being TRBD2 (7 bases). Germline CDR1 reads SGHRS; CDR2 reads YFSETQ. Trimming took off 0 bases at V and 8 bases at J, with 12 bases between the two ends. The CDR3 contains 14 residues. CDR3 nucleotides: TGCGCCAGCAGCTTGGAGGGGGGGCCGGATGAGCAGTTCTTC. As protein: CASSLEGGPDEQFF.

This chain connects TRBV7-9 to TRBJ2-3; D gene ambiguous. Germline assignment: CDR1 SEHNR and CDR2 FQNEAQ (reference sequence). The CDR3 has 13 residues. V was pared by 1 base and J by 6 bases, with 8 bases between. The CDR3 loop reads CASSLGVGDTQYF. The CDR3 nucleotides read TGTGCCAGCAGCTTAGGGGTCGGCGATACGCAGTATTTT.

V and J are TRBV7-2 and TRBJ2-2; 12 positions agree with TRBD2. The V segment lost 1 base and the J segment 11 bases; nucleotides outside the gene matches: 2. There are 14 residues in the CDR3. Germline CDR1 SGHTA, CDR2 FQGNSA. CDR3 in amino acids: CASSLGLAGAELFF. The DNA of the CDR3 is TGTGCCAGCAGCTTAGGACTAGCGGGAGCTGAGCTGTTTTTT.

The chain combines TRBV7-9 with TRBJ2-7, with D unresolved. The CDR3 spans 11 residues. The V end lost 5 bases, the J end lost 6 bases, and 8 bases lay between the germline ends. The germline gives CDR1 SEHNR, CDR2 FQNEAQ (reference sequence). CDR3 sequence: CASSIYAEQYF. The CDR3 bases are TGTGCCAGCAGCATCTATGCCGAGCAGTACTTC.

This clone has just a few counts. The rearrangement joins TRBV3-1 (or the pseudogene TRBV3-2) to TRBJ1-6, with D possibly being TRBD1 (6 bases). The germline V and J ends were trimmed by 1 base and 10 bases, with 14 bases remaining between them. This CDR3 has 15 amino acids. CDR1 LGHDT and CDR2 YNNKEL come from the germline V gene (reference sequence). CDR3 loop: CASSQVGGAGSPLHF. CDR3 DNA sequence: TGTGCCAGCAGCCAAGTGGGGGGGGCCGGGTCACCCCTCCACTTT.

This clone was recorded a few times. The chain has TRBV5-1 and TRBJ1-2; no clear D gene. The germline V and J ends were trimmed by 2 bases and 0 bases, with 8 bases remaining between them. The germline V gene has CDR1 SGHRS and CDR2 YFSETQ. The CDR3 runs to 14 residues. CDR3 amino acids: CASSFEETNYGYTF. The CDR3 DNA reads as TGCGCCAGCAGCTTCGAAGAGACTAACTATGGCTACACCTTC.

The chain carries TRBV27 and TRBJ2-2; D is undetermined. The CDR3 consists of 13 residues. The V gene lost 0 bases and the J gene lost 4 bases, with 3 bases spanning the gap. Looked up from germline, CDR1 is MNHEY and CDR2 is SMNVEV (reference sequence). The CDR3 DNA reads as TGTGCCAGCAGTTTATCTCGCACCGGGGAGCTGTTTTTT. Amino acids: CASSLSRTGELFF.

The genes are TRBV11-3 and TRBJ2-7; 7 bases line up with TRBD1. J lost 7 bases, V lost 5 bases, and 11 bases had no gene match. Germline V gene sequence: CDR1 SGHNT, CDR2 YENEEA. The CDR3 spans 14 residues. The CDR3 DNA follows: TGTGCCAGCAGCCCTAGACAGGGTGTGGGTGAGCAGTACTTC. Translated, it gives CASSPRQGVGEQYF.

This clone has just one count. The V call is TRBV7-2, the J call TRBJ1-1; no reliable D call. V was cut by 5 bases and J by 1 base, with 8 bases left in between. The CDR3 is 13 residues long. From germline, CDR1 is SGHTA and CDR2 FQGNSA. This CDR3 is CASSTGRNTEAFF. CDR3 DNA sequence: TGTGCCAGCAGCACCGGACGGAACACTGAAGCTTTCTTT.

The chain employs TRBV5-6 and TRBJ1-2; D unresolved. V was shortened by 5 bases and J by 6 bases, with 14 bases between the two germline ends. The CDR3 runs 13 residues. In germline, CDR1 is SGHDT, CDR2 YYEEEE. The CDR3 loop is CASSLPRRDGYTF. The CDR3 DNA is TGTGCCAGCAGTTTGCCGCGGAGGGATGGCTACACCTTC.

The rearrangement uses TRBV27 and TRBJ1-6; 8 nucleotides agree with TRBD1. This CDR3 comprises 15 residues. V gave up 5 bases and J gave up 1 base; unmatched junction bases: 1. Looked up from germline, CDR1 is MNHEY and CDR2 is SMNVEV (reference sequence). The CDR3 sequence: CASSRQGSYNSPLHF. CDR3 sequence (DNA): TGTGCCAGCAGTAGACAGGGGTCCTATAATTCACCCCTCCACTTT.

This chain links TRBV25-1 with TRBJ1-4, with 7 bases that match TRBD1. The CDR3 has 15 residues. The germline V gene encodes CDR1 MGHDK and CDR2 SYGVNS. V trimming: 5 bases; J trimming: 10 bases; junction bases outside the gene matches: 13. CDR3 bases: TGTGCCAGCAGTAACCACAACAGGGGTACCGGAAAACTGTTTTTT. Protein product: CASSNHNRGTGKLFF.

The CDR3 sequence is CASSPGGSSYNEQFF. The CDR3 DNA reads TGTGCCAGCAGCCCGGGCGGGAGCTCCTACAATGAGCAGTTCTTC. This chain links TRBV5-4 with TRBJ2-1; the match to TRBD2 covers 7 bases. The CDR3 totals 15 residues. V was pared by 4 bases and J by 0 bases, with 4 bases of the junction left unmatched. CDR1 and CDR2 from the germline V gene are SGHNT and YYREEE (reference sequence).

The V and J genes are TRBV11-2 and TRBJ1-1, with D tentatively TRBD1 (5 bases). Trimming removed 0 bases from V and 8 bases from J, with 13 bases in between. CDR3 length: 14 residues. CDR1 is SGHAT, CDR2 FQNNGV, per germline. The CDR3 DNA is TGTGCCAGCAGCTTAGAAGTTAGCGGGACCGAAGCTTTCTTT. This gives the protein CASSLEVSGTEAFF.

The chain carries TRBV6-6 and TRBJ1-2; 7 nucleotides line up with TRBD1. CDR3 length: 14 residues. V lost 7 bases and J lost 4; bases outside the gene matches: 9. Germline V gene data show CDR1 as MNHNY and CDR2 as SVGAGI (reference sequence). Here the CDR3 reads CASIDQGGRYGYTF. The CDR3 DNA reads as TGTGCCAGCATCGACCAGGGGGGACGCTATGGCTACACCTTC.

The genes are TRBV28 and TRBJ2-7, with D perhaps matching TRBD2 (6 bases). The CDR3 length is 16 residues. Germline CDR1 and CDR2: MDHEN and SYDVKM. Deletions cut 5 bases from V and 2 bases from J, with 19 bases between. This chain's CDR3 is CASSPPSGLRPYEQYF. The CDR3 coding sequence is TGTGCCAGCAGTCCTCCGTCAGGACTACGACCCTACGAGCAGTACTTC.